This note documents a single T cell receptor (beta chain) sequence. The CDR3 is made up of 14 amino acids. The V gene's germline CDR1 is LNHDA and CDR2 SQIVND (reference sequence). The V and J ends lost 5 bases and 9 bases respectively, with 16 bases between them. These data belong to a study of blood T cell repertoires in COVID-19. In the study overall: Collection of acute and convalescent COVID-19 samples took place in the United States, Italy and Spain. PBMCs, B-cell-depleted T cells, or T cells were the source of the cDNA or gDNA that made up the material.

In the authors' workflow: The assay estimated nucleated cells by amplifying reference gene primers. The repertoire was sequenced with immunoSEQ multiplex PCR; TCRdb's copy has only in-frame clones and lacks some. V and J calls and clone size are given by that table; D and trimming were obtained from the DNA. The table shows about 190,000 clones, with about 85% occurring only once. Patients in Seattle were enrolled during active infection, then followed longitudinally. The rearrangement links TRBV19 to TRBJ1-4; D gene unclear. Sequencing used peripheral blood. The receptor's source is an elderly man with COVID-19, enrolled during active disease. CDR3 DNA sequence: TGTGCCAGTAGTGCCCTCCCGTTCACTCAAAAACTGTTTTTT. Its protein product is CASSALPFTQKLFF.